This T cell receptor (beta chain) was recorded in a study of blood T cell repertoires in COVID-19. CDR3 length: 12 residues. The germline V gene encodes CDR1 SGHAT and CDR2 FQNNGV. V was cut by 5 bases and J by 3 bases, with 7 bases left in between. This table comes from immunoSEQ multiplex PCR, and its TCRdb copy is limited to in-frame clones, with some not included. The sample shows some 340,000 clones, 85% of them seen only once. The sample comprised peripheral blood. V gene TRBV11-2 combines with J gene TRBJ1-1; no definite D call. This TCR was recovered from a woman aged 18-29 years with acute or convalescent COVID-19. The chain's CDR3 is CASSPSDTEAFF. The CDR3 bases are TGTGCCAGCAGCCCGTCGGACACTGAAGCTTTCTTT. The whole variable domain, filled in from reference TRBV11-2 and TRBJ1-1, reads EAGVAQSPRYKIIEKRQSVAFWCNPISGHATLYWYQQILGQGPKLLIQFQNNGVVDDSQLPKDRFSAERLKGVDSTLKIQPAKLEDSAVYLCASSPSDTEAFFGQGTRLTVV.